The 9 T cell receptor beta chains reported below all come from one sample, sequenced in a study of T cell repertoires in cytomegalovirus infection. One entry per CDR3 protein results from TCRdb running MiXCR on the reads. Of nearly 650,000 distinct CDR3 sequences listed, approximately 24% are singletons. The sample consisted of CD8+ T cells from PBMCs. All receptors derive from a human donor in good health (CMV status not recorded). Some clones in this sample may be carry-over from other donors' samples.

The table lists this clonotype with many counts. The chain carries TRBV5-1 and TRBJ2-1; TRBD1 or TRBD2 may be the D gene (5 bases each). The CDR3 sequence is 14 residues long. Germline V gene data show CDR1 as SGHRS and CDR2 as YFSETQ. Trimming removed 4 bases at V and 8 bases at J, with 16 bases between. The CDR3 region has the DNA TGCGCCAGCAGCCTGACGGGACCTTGGGATGAGCAGTTCTTC. It specifies CASSLTGPWDEQFF.

Concerning this clonotype itself: This could be a read error, since a much larger clone is one nucleotide away. The chain joins TRBV27 to TRBJ1-5, with 10 bases aligning to TRBD1. Germline V CDR1 and CDR2: MNHEY, SMNVEV (reference sequence). The CDR3 contains 14 residues. Here the CDR3 DNA reads TGTGCCAGCAGCTGGGACAGGGGAAATCAGCTCCAGCATTTT. This translates into CASSWDRGNQLQHF.

A few counts support this clonotype. The chain recombines TRBV2 with TRBJ2-1; perhaps D is TRBD1 or TRBD2 (7 bases each). Trimming cost V 7 bases and J 0 bases, with 22 bases left between them. The CDR3 has 18 amino acids. The germline V gene has CDR1 SNHLY and CDR2 FYNNEI. This chain's CDR3 is CASIPGSGTASSYNEQFF. The CDR3 coding sequence is TGTGCCAGCATCCCCGGGAGCGGGACAGCCAGCTCCTACAATGAGCAGTTCTTC.

This clonotype was counted a few times. The chain is built from TRBV7-6 and TRBJ2-3, with TRBD1 matching over 10 bases. This CDR3 region has 17 residues. Germline assignment: CDR1 SGHVS and CDR2 FNYEAQ. V lost 2 bases and J lost 5; bases outside the gene matches: 10. The CDR3 region is CASSLTLGTGVKDTQYF. The CDR3 coding sequence is TGTGCCAGCAGCTTAACCCTAGGGACAGGGGTAAAAGATACGCAGTATTTT.

This rearrangement joins TRBV20-1 to TRBJ2-7; 7 bases fit TRBD1. CDR3 length: 14 residues. V trimming: 2 bases; J trimming: 3 bases; junction bases outside the gene matches: 7. Germline loops: CDR1 DFQATT, CDR2 SNEGSKA (reference sequence). The chain's CDR3 is CSARHDRVGYEQYF. CDR3 bases: TGCAGTGCTAGACACGACAGGGTGGGCTACGAGCAGTACTTC.

The chain links TRBV7-9 to TRBJ2-4; 10 positions agree with TRBD1. Germline V gives CDR1 SEHNR, CDR2 FQNEAQ (reference sequence). Losses at the gene ends were 1 base for V and 0 bases for J; bases not matched to a gene: 6. The CDR3 is made up of 18 amino acids. The CDR3 DNA is TGTGCCAGCAGCTTAGGAGGACAGGGGGGAATAGCCAAAAACATTCAGTACTTC. This codes for CASSLGGQGGIAKNIQYF. Variable domain in full (rest from reference TRBV7-9 and TRBJ2-4): DTGVSQNPRHKITKRGQNVTFRCDPISEHNRLYWYRQTLGQGPEFLTYFQNEAQLEKSRLLSDRFSAERPKGSFSTLEIQRTEQGDSAMYLCASSLGGQGGIAKNIQYFGAGTRLSVL.

This clonotype has ten or more counts. The V gene is TRBV7-2, the J gene TRBJ1-2; 10 nucleotides agree with TRBD1. The CDR3 runs to 16 residues. Germline values: CDR1 SGHTA, CDR2 FQGNSA. V dropped 1 base and J dropped 2; count of bases not matched to a gene: 4. In DNA, the CDR3 is TGTGCCAGCAGCTTAGGACAGGGGGCGCCCAACTATGGCTACACCTTC. Protein sequence: CASSLGQGAPNYGYTF.

This clonotype was seen many times. The rearrangement uses TRBV7-9 and TRBJ2-2, with D possibly matching TRBD1 (6 bases). The CDR3 is made up of 16 amino acids. Trimming left V 6 bases short and J 3 bases short, with 17 bases between. Germline-derived CDR1 and CDR2 are SEHNR and FQNEAQ (reference sequence). CDR3 protein: CASRATGSEDTGELFF. CDR3 sequence (DNA): TGTGCCAGCAGGGCCACAGGGAGTGAGGACACCGGGGAGCTGTTTTTT. The complete variable domain, with remaining parts taken from reference TRBV7-9 and TRBJ2-2, reads DTGVSQNPRHKITKRGQNVTFRCDPISEHNRLYWYRQTLGQGPEFLTYFQNEAQLEKSRLLSDRFSAERPKGSFSTLEIQRTEQGDSAMYLCASRATGSEDTGELFFGEGSRLTVL.

This clonotype was detected ten times or more. This sequence joins TRBV7-2 and TRBJ1-5; TRBD1 might be the D (6 bases). The CDR3 is made up of 15 amino acids. Trimming removed 5 bases from V and 3 bases from J, with 14 bases in between. The germline V gene encodes CDR1 SGHTA and CDR2 FQGNSA. CDR3 nucleotides: TGTGCCAGCAGCCGGGGGCGCTATAACAATCAGCCCCAGCATTTT. The encoded protein is CASSRGRYNNQPQHF.